The next 32 T cell receptor beta chains were all read from a single sample in a study of blood T cell repertoires in COVID-19. TCRdb's copy holds only in-frame clones and misses some; the assay was immunoSEQ multiplex PCR. The sample holds 35,000 to 40,000 clones, about 85% seen once. The sample was peripheral blood. Receptor source: a human donor in a cohort sampled during active COVID-19.

This chain uses TRBV3-1 (or the pseudogene TRBV3-2) with TRBJ2-7; 9 nucleotides align to TRBD1. Germline-derived CDR1 and CDR2 are LGHDT and YNNKEL (reference sequence). The CDR3 is 16 amino acids. V shed 3 bases, J shed 1 base, and the junction held 7 bases outside the gene matches. DNA of the CDR3: TGTGCCAGCAGCCAGGGACAGGGTAGTATATCCTACGAGCAGTACTTC. Protein: CASSQGQGSISYEQYF.

This chain uses TRBV19 with TRBJ2-3; 10 bases are shared with TRBD2. The trim removed 1 base at V and 7 bases at J, leaving 8 bases unmatched. Germline V gene sequence: CDR1 LNHDA, CDR2 SQIVND (reference sequence). The CDR3 has 16 residues. In nucleotides, the CDR3 is TGTGCCAGTAGTATAGTTAAGCGGGGGGGCAGGAATACGCAGTATTTT. This translates into CASSIVKRGGRNTQYF.

A single count supports this clone. CDR3 loop: CASSPTGGINNEQFF. The CDR3 region has the DNA TGTGCCAGCAGTCCGACAGGGGGGATAAACAATGAGCAGTTCTTC. The J gene is TRBJ2-1, the V gene TRBV2, with 9 bases identical to TRBD1. Trimming took 5 bases from V and 5 from J; bases not matched to a gene: 7. CDR1 is SNHLY, CDR2 FYNNEI, per germline. This CDR3 is built from 15 residues. Looking up the rest from reference TRBV2 and TRBJ2-1 gives the full variable domain: EPEVTQTPSHQVTQMGQEVILRCVPISNHLYFYWYRQILGQKVEFLVSFYNNEISEKSEIFDDQFSVERPDGSNFTLKIRSTKLEDSAMYFCASSPTGGINNEQFFGPGTRLTVL.

The rearrangement joins TRBV29-1 to TRBJ1-2; D may be TRBD1 (6 bases). The germline V gene encodes CDR1 SQVTM and CDR2 ANQGSEA. CDR3 length: 13 amino acids. V was pared by 7 bases and J by 6 bases, with 18 bases between. The CDR3 loop is CSGGQGKGDGYTF. The CDR3 bases are TGCAGCGGGGGTCAGGGGAAGGGGGATGGCTACACCTTC.

J is TRBJ2-3 and V is TRBV19, with TRBD2 as a possible D gene (7 bases). The germline gives CDR1 LNHDA, CDR2 SQIVND (reference sequence). This CDR3 is built from 18 residues. Deletions cut 6 bases from V and 0 bases from J, with 22 bases between. CDR3 sequence: CASSPGRGSRPSTDTQYF. The CDR3 bases are TGTGCCAGTAGCCCGGGGAGGGGGAGCCGCCCTAGCACAGATACGCAGTATTTT.

The gene calls are TRBV5-1 and TRBJ1-2; D perhaps matches TRBD1 (5 bases). The CDR3 length is 14 residues. Between the trimmed V and J ends, which lost 0 bases and 7 bases, there was a span of 13 bases. Germline lookup yields CDR1 SGHRS and CDR2 YFSETQ. This chain's CDR3 is CASSLAGGERGYTF. CDR3 sequence (DNA): TGCGCCAGCAGCTTGGCGGGGGGAGAGCGTGGCTACACCTTC.

V is TRBV11-2 and J is TRBJ2-3, with TRBD2 matching over 9 bases. The CDR3 totals 16 residues. The germline V gene has CDR1 SGHAT and CDR2 FQNNGV. V lost 1 base to trimming and J lost 5 bases; unmatched junction nucleotides: 7. As DNA, the CDR3 is TGTGCCAGCAGCTTAGGTGCGGGGGGGCCCGTAGATACGCAGTATTTT. It specifies CASSLGAGGPVDTQYF.

V and J are TRBV27 and TRBJ1-6, with D possibly matching TRBD1 (6 bases). CDR1 is MNHEY and CDR2 is SMNVEV in the germline V gene (reference sequence). The CDR3 has 15 amino acids. The V gene lost 6 bases and the J gene lost 7 bases, with 16 bases spanning the gap. The CDR3 sequence is CASRPAGAPNSPLHF. The CDR3 coding sequence is TGTGCCAGCAGGCCCGCGGGGGCCCCGAATTCACCCCTCCACTTT.

This chain joins TRBV2 and TRBJ2-2, with 9 bases fitting TRBD1. V shed 8 bases, J shed 9 bases, and the junction held 7 bases outside the gene matches. CDR1 SNHLY and CDR2 FYNNEI come from the germline V gene. The CDR3 covers 13 residues. The CDR3, as DNA: TGTGCCAGCTCCTGGACAGGGGACCGGGAGCTGTTTTTT. This gives the protein CASSWTGDRELFF.

J is TRBJ1-5 and V is TRBV29-1; tentative D call: TRBD1 (6 bases). In germline, CDR1 is SQVTM, CDR2 ANQGSEA. The CDR3 runs to 16 residues. Trimming removed 4 bases at V and 2 bases at J, with 18 bases between. The CDR3 loop reads CSVVTGTTLGNQPQHF. In nucleotides, the CDR3 is TGCAGCGTTGTAACCGGGACAACCCTCGGCAATCAGCCCCAGCATTTT.

The chain carries TRBV6-1 and TRBJ2-3; the match to TRBD2 covers 14 bases. The germline gives CDR1 MNHNS, CDR2 SASEGT. The J segment lost 6 bases and the V segment lost 0 bases, leaving 2 bases of the junction unmatched. The CDR3 runs to 16 residues. CDR3 loop: CASSEAWTSGGDTQYF. The CDR3 DNA follows: TGTGCCAGCAGTGAAGCTTGGACTAGCGGGGGGGATACGCAGTATTTT.

CDR3 residues: CASRRGGEKLFF. The CDR3 bases are TGTGCCAGTAGGCGGGGGGGAGAAAAACTGTTTTTT. The chain employs TRBV19 and TRBJ1-4; TRBD1 is a possible D gene (5 bases). The CDR3 spans 12 residues. V was trimmed by 6 bases and J by 8 bases, leaving 10 bases between them. The V gene's germline CDR1 is LNHDA and CDR2 SQIVND (reference sequence).

The chain is built from TRBV5-1 and TRBJ2-1; the match to TRBD1 covers 10 bases. The V gene's germline CDR1 is SGHRS and CDR2 YFSETQ. This CDR3 region has 15 residues. V lost 0 bases to trimming and J lost 12 bases; unmatched junction nucleotides: 9. The CDR3 reads CASSLGDRGLQGQFF. The CDR3 coding sequence is TGCGCCAGCAGCTTGGGGGACAGGGGCCTACAGGGGCAGTTCTTC.

The chain recombines TRBV6-5 with TRBJ2-7, with 7 bases fitting TRBD1. CDR1 is MNHEY and CDR2 is SVGAGI in the germline V gene. V trimming: 5 bases; J trimming: 2 bases; junction bases outside the gene matches: 6. The CDR3 loop spans 14 amino acids. CDR3 residues: CASSLSTGPYEQYF. The CDR3 DNA follows: TGTGCCAGCAGTCTCTCGACAGGGCCCTACGAGCAGTACTTC.

Here the CDR3 reads CASRSLLEDSGVSYEQYF. CDR3 DNA sequence: TGTGCCAGCAGAAGTCTGCTCGAGGATAGCGGGGTTTCCTACGAGCAGTACTTC. This chain joins TRBV21-1 and TRBJ2-7; whether TRBD2, the table's D call, matches the DNA was not checked. TRBV21-1 is reported as a pseudogene. This CDR3 has 18 amino acids.

Only a few counts were recorded for this clone. The V and J genes are TRBV5-1 and TRBJ1-2; 8 bases are shared with TRBD1. This CDR3 comprises 17 residues. Germline CDR1 SGHRS, CDR2 YFSETQ. Losses at the gene ends were 2 bases for V and 4 bases for J; bases not matched to a gene: 13. The CDR3 loop is CASSLSGGAVVSYGYTF. The CDR3 nucleotides read TGCGCCAGCAGCTTATCAGGGGGCGCAGTAGTATCCTATGGCTACACCTTC.

This clone has only one observation. This rearrangement joins TRBV5-6 to TRBJ2-5; weak D call: TRBD2 (6 bases). The CDR3 runs to 14 residues. Germline CDR1 and CDR2: SGHDT and YYEEEE. Trimming stripped 4 bases from V and 4 bases from J, with 14 bases between. The CDR3 region is CASSPGGVGETQYF. The CDR3 DNA reads as TGTGCCAGCAGCCCCGGAGGGGTTGGAGAGACCCAGTACTTC.

This clone showed up just once. The chain has TRBV5-1 and TRBJ2-3, with 9 bases identical to TRBD1. CDR3 length: 15 residues. The germline V gene encodes CDR1 SGHRS and CDR2 YFSETQ. V lost 4 bases and J lost 4; bases outside the gene matches: 7. CDR3 loop: CASSQQGARADTQYF. The CDR3 DNA follows: TGCGCCAGCAGCCAACAGGGGGCTCGGGCAGATACGCAGTATTTT.

This rearrangement joins TRBV5-1 to TRBJ2-3; 10 bases line up with TRBD2. V trimming: 4 bases; J trimming: 0 bases; junction bases outside the gene matches: 5. The CDR3 loop spans 16 amino acids. CDR1 and CDR2 (germline): SGHRS, YFSETQ. This CDR3 is CASSPTTSGSTDTQYF. CDR3 DNA: TGCGCCAGCAGCCCGACGACTAGCGGGAGCACAGATACGCAGTATTTT.

This clone is a singleton in its sample. The rearrangement links TRBV10-2 to TRBJ1-2; perhaps TRBD1 as D (5 bases). This CDR3 spans 15 amino acids. V lost 4 bases and J lost 4, with 16 bases in between. Germline V gene sequence: CDR1 WSHSY, CDR2 SAAADI. CDR3 protein: CASSGRTRGTYGYTF. Written as DNA, the CDR3 is TGCGCCAGCAGTGGTCGGACACGAGGAACCTATGGCTACACCTTC.

V usage is TRBV5-1 and J usage is TRBJ2-5, with 8 bases aligning to TRBD1. This CDR3 contains 15 residues. Germline V gives CDR1 SGHRS, CDR2 YFSETQ. V lost 0 bases and J lost 5; bases outside the gene matches: 6. CDR3 region: CASSLVSGQGETQYF. The CDR3 nucleotides read TGCGCCAGCAGCTTGGTTTCTGGACAGGGCGAGACCCAGTACTTC.

The rearrangement uses TRBV7-8 and TRBJ2-5, with 11 positions matching TRBD2. V was clipped by 3 bases and J by 3 bases; unmatched bases: 3. The CDR3 spans 15 residues. Germline V lookup: CDR1 SGHVS, CDR2 FQNEAQ. CDR3 amino acids: CASSFYSGGEETQYF. The CDR3 DNA is TGTGCCAGCAGCTTTTATAGCGGGGGGGAAGAGACCCAGTACTTC.

This clone has only one observation. The CDR3, as DNA: TGTGCCAGCAGCCGTACAGGGGCGGCTGGAAACACCATATATTTT. It codes for CASSRTGAAGNTIYF. The rearrangement uses TRBV6-5 and TRBJ1-3, with 7 bases fitting TRBD1. The CDR3 contains 15 residues. Trimming took 6 bases from V and 2 from J; bases not matched to a gene: 7. CDR1 is MNHEY and CDR2 is SVGAGI in the germline V gene.

The chain recombines TRBV27 with TRBJ2-1, with 7 bases aligning to TRBD1. CDR1 is MNHEY, CDR2 SMNVEV, per germline (reference sequence). CDR3 size: 16 residues. J lost 0 bases, V lost 6 bases, and 8 bases had no gene match. In nucleotides, the CDR3 is TGTGCCAGCAGCCAGCTCCGGGACAGCTCCTACAATGAGCAGTTCTTC. This encodes CASSQLRDSSYNEQFF.

In its sample, this clone is medium-sized (0.01 to 0.1%). CDR3 sequence (DNA): TGTGCCAGCAGCTCCCGGACAGGGGAGGGAAATCAGCCCCAGCATTTT. Encoded protein: CASSSRTGEGNQPQHF. V usage is TRBV7-9 and J usage is TRBJ1-5; 9 positions match TRBD1. This CDR3 region has 16 residues. V shed 4 bases, J shed 4 bases, and the junction held 8 bases outside the gene matches. The germline V gene encodes CDR1 SEHNR and CDR2 FQNEAQ (reference sequence).

This clone was seen once. The chain combines TRBV2 with TRBJ2-7; 9 bases are a match to TRBD1. V trimming: 6 bases; J trimming: 4 bases; junction bases outside the gene matches: 4. This CDR3 contains 13 residues. Looked up from germline, CDR1 is SNHLY and CDR2 is FYNNEI. The CDR3 nucleotides are TGTGCCAGCAGACAGACAGGGGGGTACGAGCAGTACTTC. It translates to CASRQTGGYEQYF.

In this sample, this clone turned up once. The chain links TRBV7-2 to TRBJ1-6, with a weak D call TRBD1 (5 bases). In germline, CDR1 is SGHTA, CDR2 FQGNSA. V gave up 4 bases and J gave up 9 bases, with 16 bases separating them. CDR3 size: 15 residues. CDR3 protein: CASSSLYLQGSPLHF. The CDR3 DNA reads TGTGCCAGCAGCTCCCTTTATCTCCAGGGTTCACCCCTCCACTTT. Filled out from reference TRBV7-2 and TRBJ1-6, the complete variable domain reads GAGVSQSPSNKVTEKGKDVELRCDPISGHTALYWYRQSLGQGLEFLIYFQGNSAPDKSGLPSDRFSAERTGGSVSTLTIQRTQQEDSAVYLCASSSLYLQGSPLHFGNGTRLTVT.

J is TRBJ1-5 and V is TRBV29-1; 8 bases map to TRBD1. The trim removed 6 bases at V and 4 bases at J, leaving 8 bases unmatched. The germline V gene encodes CDR1 SQVTM and CDR2 ANQGSEA. The CDR3 contains 14 residues. CDR3 sequence: CSVETGGRNQPQHF. The CDR3 DNA is TGCAGCGTAGAAACAGGGGGAAGGAATCAGCCCCAGCATTTT.

The chain is built from TRBV18 and TRBJ2-1, with D possibly matching TRBD2 (6 bases). Trimming pared 6 bases from V and 8 bases from J, leaving 17 bases between. The CDR3 contains 14 residues. Germline assignment: CDR1 KGHSH and CDR2 LQKENI. CDR3 loop: CASSAGPTIHEQFF. In DNA form, the CDR3 reads TGTGCCAGCTCGGCGGGACCGACAATCCATGAGCAGTTCTTC.

The rearrangement joins TRBV6-6 to TRBJ1-2, with 8 bases identical to TRBD1. CDR1 and CDR2 from the germline V gene are MNHNY and SVGAGI (reference sequence). V shed 4 bases, J shed 4 bases, and the junction held 5 bases outside the gene matches. The CDR3 totals 14 residues. DNA for the CDR3: TGTGCCAGCAGTTCCCGGACAGGGAGCTATGGCTACACCTTC. This translates into CASSSRTGSYGYTF.

This chain uses TRBV18 with TRBJ2-2; 7 bases map to TRBD1. The germline CDR1 and CDR2 sequences are KGHSH and LQKENI. The CDR3 contains 16 residues. Unmatched junction bases numbered 12, after V lost 10 bases and J lost 1 base. The CDR3 bases are TGTGCCACCAACCCTCCGGGACAGATGAACACCGGGGAGCTGTTTTTT. Translating it yields CATNPPGQMNTGELFF.

The chain carries TRBV27 and TRBJ2-7, with TRBD1 as a possible D gene (5 bases). Trimming removed 8 bases from V and 4 bases from J, with 9 bases in between. From germline, CDR1 is MNHEY and CDR2 SMNVEV (reference sequence). The CDR3 has 11 residues. The CDR3 loop is CASAQGYEQYF. The CDR3 coding sequence is TGTGCCAGCGCGCAGGGATACGAGCAGTACTTC.